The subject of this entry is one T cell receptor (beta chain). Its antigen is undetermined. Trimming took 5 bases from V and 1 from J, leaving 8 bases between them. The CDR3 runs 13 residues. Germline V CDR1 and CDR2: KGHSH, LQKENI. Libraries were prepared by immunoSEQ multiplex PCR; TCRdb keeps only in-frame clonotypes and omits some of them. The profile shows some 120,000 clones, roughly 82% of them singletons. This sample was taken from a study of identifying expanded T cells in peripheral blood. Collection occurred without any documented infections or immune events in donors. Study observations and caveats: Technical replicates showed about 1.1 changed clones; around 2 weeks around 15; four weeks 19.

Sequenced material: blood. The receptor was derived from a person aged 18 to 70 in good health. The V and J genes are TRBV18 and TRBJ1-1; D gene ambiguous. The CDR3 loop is CASSLTPNTEAFF. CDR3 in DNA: TGTGCCAGCTCATTGACTCCGAACACTGAAGCTTTCTTT.